Below, 17 T cell receptor beta chains from the same sample are listed, as sequenced in a study of T cell responses to AZD1222 COVID-19 vaccine. TCRdb's table, derived via immunoSEQ multiplex PCR, lists solely in-frame clones and lacks some. The profile shows 65,000 to 85,000 clones, approximately 80% of them singletons. The specimen was peripheral blood, collected 28 days after the second AZD1222 dose. These receptors were taken from an adult who received the AZD1222 COVID-19 vaccine.

The V gene is TRBV18, the J gene TRBJ1-6; 9 positions agree with TRBD1. The length of the CDR3 is 14 residues. J lost 7 bases, V lost 3 bases, and 1 base had no gene match. Per the germline V gene, CDR1 is KGHSH and CDR2 is LQKENI. This CDR3 is CASSPDRGNSPLHF. As DNA, the CDR3 is TGTGCCAGCTCACCGGACAGGGGCAATTCACCCCTCCACTTT.

The chain couples TRBV7-6 to TRBJ2-3; 7 bases match TRBD1. From germline, CDR1 is SGHVS and CDR2 FNYEAQ. The J segment lost 0 bases and the V segment lost 4 bases, leaving 7 bases of the junction unmatched. The CDR3 loop spans 16 amino acids. CDR3 region: CASSSDRDGSTDTQYF. As DNA, the CDR3 is TGTGCCAGCAGCTCCGACAGGGATGGTAGCACAGATACGCAGTATTTT. Looking up the rest from reference TRBV7-6 and TRBJ2-3 gives the full variable domain: GAGVSQSPRYKVTKRGQDVALRCDPISGHVSLYWYRQALGQGPEFLTYFNYEAQQDKSGLPNDRFSAERPEGSISTLTIQRTEQRDSAMYRCASSSDRDGSTDTQYFGPGTRLTVL.

The V gene is TRBV4-3, the J gene TRBJ1-6; D is undetermined. There are 15 residues in the CDR3. CDR1 is LGHNA and CDR2 is YSLEER in the germline V gene. V was cut by 2 bases and J by 6 bases, with 11 bases left in between. DNA of the CDR3: TGCGCCAGCAGCCAATCTACCCCGGCTAATTCACCCCTCCACTTT. It codes for CASSQSTPANSPLHF.

The chain uses TRBV7-2 and TRBJ2-3; 8 bases agree with TRBD1. The CDR3 contains 15 residues. Germline V gives CDR1 SGHTA, CDR2 FQGNSA. J was trimmed by 7 bases and V by 5 bases; bases with no gene match: 11. CDR3 amino acids: CASSAGQGPTNTQYF. In nucleotides, the CDR3 is TGTGCCAGCAGCGCAGGACAGGGACCGACAAATACGCAGTATTTT.

The CDR3 DNA is TGTGCCAGCGGCGCGGCAGGGGGTTATCAGCCCCAGCATTTT. Translated: CASGAAGGYQPQHF. The rearrangement uses TRBV11-3 and TRBJ1-5; TRBD1 matches at 7 bases. After removal of 8 bases from V and 5 bases from J, the junction contained 9 bases not matched to a gene. This CDR3 is built from 14 residues. Germline-derived CDR1 and CDR2 are SGHNT and YENEEA.

This clone was seen only once. The chain employs TRBV3-1 (or the pseudogene TRBV3-2) and TRBJ2-3; D is unresolved. CDR1 LGHDT and CDR2 YNNKEL come from the germline V gene (reference sequence). V gave up 2 bases and J gave up 8 bases, with 5 bases separating them. The CDR3 has 11 amino acids. The CDR3 region has the DNA TGTGCCAGCAGCCAACTCGCTACGCAGTATTTT. Translation: CASSQLATQYF.

V gene TRBV15 combines with J gene TRBJ2-2, with a tentative D call TRBD1 (6 bases). The CDR3 totals 14 residues. Trimming pared 8 bases from V and 0 bases from J, leaving 10 bases between. The germline CDR1 and CDR2 sequences are LNHNV and YYDKDF (reference sequence). The chain's CDR3 is CATQGQPNTGELFF. The CDR3 DNA sequence: TGTGCCACCCAGGGGCAACCGAACACCGGGGAGCTGTTTTTT.

The chain joins TRBV28 to TRBJ1-1, with 10 nucleotides matching TRBD1. CDR3 length: 15 amino acids. V lost 6 bases and J lost 3; bases outside the gene matches: 7. Per the germline V gene, CDR1 is MDHEN and CDR2 is SYDVKM. The CDR3 region is CASSLTGGADTEAFF. CDR3 in DNA: TGTGCCAGCAGCTTGACAGGGGGCGCCGACACTGAAGCTTTCTTT.

This rearrangement joins TRBV5-4 to TRBJ1-2; D might be TRBD1 (5 bases). Trimming took 3 bases from V and 5 from J, leaving 14 bases between them. CDR3 size: 14 residues. Per germline, CDR1 SGHNT and CDR2 YYREEE (reference sequence). This CDR3 reads CASSWGGVNYGYTF. The CDR3, as DNA: TGTGCCAGCAGCTGGGGGGGGGTTAATTATGGCTACACCTTC.

The chain combines TRBV27 with TRBJ2-3, with TRBD1 matching 7 bases. V was clipped by 5 bases and J by 1 base; unmatched bases: 3. The CDR3 runs 14 residues. The germline V gene encodes CDR1 MNHEY and CDR2 SMNVEV (reference sequence). The CDR3 sequence is CASSTGTGTDTQYF. The CDR3 DNA reads as TGTGCCAGCAGTACCGGGACAGGCACAGATACGCAGTATTTT.

The chain joins TRBV5-1 to TRBJ1-2; D unresolved. The CDR3 loop spans 15 amino acids. Trimming pared 0 bases from V and 5 bases from J, leaving 14 bases between. Germline CDR1 and CDR2: SGHRS and YFSETQ. CDR3 residues: CASSLVGQKGYGYTF. CDR3 in DNA: TGCGCCAGCAGCTTGGTTGGGCAGAAAGGTTATGGCTACACCTTC.

The genes are TRBV5-1 and TRBJ1-4; TRBD1 matches 10 bases. V gave up 4 bases and J gave up 8 bases; unmatched junction bases: 11. The germline CDR1 and CDR2 sequences are SGHRS and YFSETQ. CDR3 length: 16 amino acids. CDR3 region: CASSPGQGYEWEKLFF. The DNA of the CDR3 is TGCGCCAGCAGCCCGGGACAGGGGTATGAGTGGGAAAAACTGTTTTTT.

This chain links TRBV12-3 or TRBV12-4 with TRBJ1-1; the match to TRBD1 covers 9 bases. The CDR3 is 12 amino acids. Germline trimming cut 6 bases from V and 7 bases from J; bases unmatched to any gene: 3. DNA for the CDR3: TGTGCCAGCAGGCAGACAGGGGGTGAAGCTTTCTTT. Protein product: CASRQTGGEAFF.

The CDR3 nucleotides are TGTGCCAGCAGCGTAGAGACAGGGGGCGGTGGCTACACCTTC. Amino acid sequence: CASSVETGGGGYTF. The chain carries TRBV9 and TRBJ1-2; 10 bases agree with TRBD1. The trim removed 0 bases at V and 7 bases at J, leaving 3 bases unmatched. CDR1 is SGDLS and CDR2 is YYNGEE in the germline V gene. The CDR3 is made up of 14 amino acids.

The rearrangement joins TRBV14 to TRBJ2-3, with D hard to call. The CDR3 length is 18 residues. The germline V gene encodes CDR1 SGHDN and CDR2 FVKESK. V lost 5 bases and J 0 bases, leaving 21 bases between the germline ends. CDR3: CASSSGKASYLSTDTQYF. The CDR3 DNA reads TGTGCCAGCAGCTCTGGGAAGGCGTCGTACTTAAGCACAGATACGCAGTATTTT.

This sequence joins TRBV7-3 and TRBJ2-1, with D perhaps TRBD2 (6 bases). V was pared by 2 bases and J by 8 bases, with 10 bases between. Germline V gives CDR1 SGHTA, CDR2 FQGTGA. CDR3 length equals 13 residues. For the CDR3, the DNA is TGTGCCAGCAGCTTACCCGGGGGTGATGAGCAGTTCTTC. Encoded protein: CASSLPGGDEQFF. Drawing the rest from reference TRBV7-3 and TRBJ2-1, the complete variable domain is GAGVSQTPSNKVTEKGKYVELRCDPISGHTALYWYRQSLGQGPEFLIYFQGTGAADDSGLPNDRFFAVRPEGSVSTLKIQRTERGDSAVYLCASSLPGGDEQFFGPGTRLTVL.

CDR3 loop: CASSLGRGVSYGYTF. The CDR3 DNA is TGCGCCAGCAGCTTGGGTCGAGGGGTTTCCTATGGCTACACCTTC. The V gene is TRBV5-1, the J gene TRBJ1-2; D perhaps matches TRBD1 (5 bases). This CDR3 is 15 amino acids long. Trimming removed 0 bases from V and 4 bases from J, with 13 bases in between. CDR1 and CDR2 from the germline V gene are SGHRS and YFSETQ. The entire variable domain, with the rest obtained from reference TRBV5-1 and TRBJ1-2, is as follows: KAGVTQTPRYLIKTRGQQVTLSCSPISGHRSVSWYQQTPGQGLQFLFEYFSETQRNKGNFPGRFSGRQFSNSRSEMNVSTLELGDSALYLCASSLGRGVSYGYTFGSGTRLTVV.